Presented here are 7 T cell receptor beta chains from one specimen sequenced in a study of CD8+ T cells in alopecia areata. Treatment defined: oral pan-JAK inhibitor, 5-10 mg twice daily. Reverse transcription of extracted RNA yielded cDNA, which provided the sequencing template. The protocol was immunoSEQ multiplex PCR, while the TCRdb copy is restricted to in-frame clones and leaves out a portion. The sample lists around 200,000 clones; about 53% were seen once. The material was CD8+ T cells sorted from blood, obtained at week 24, from a patient treated with tofacitinib. Every receptor here comes from a human donor with alopecia areata.

The chain is built from TRBV6-5 and TRBJ1-1; the D is unclear. V lost 8 bases to trimming and J lost 6 bases, with 22 bases between them. Germline V gives CDR1 MNHEY, CDR2 SVGAGI. This CDR3 has 15 amino acids. The CDR3 region is CASPSPSRPGAEAFF. The CDR3 nucleotides read TGTGCCAGCCCTTCACCTAGTAGGCCGGGCGCTGAAGCTTTCTTT.

The chain recombines TRBV7-9 with TRBJ2-7; D perhaps matches TRBD1 (5 bases). This CDR3 is built from 14 residues. Trimming stripped 1 base from V and 2 bases from J, with 9 bases between. The germline CDR1 and CDR2 sequences are SEHNR and FQNEAQ (reference sequence). The DNA for the CDR3 is TGTGCCAGCAGCTTAGACCAGGGAACCTACGAGCAGTACTTC. It is translated as CASSLDQGTYEQYF.

The genes are TRBV19 and TRBJ1-1; D gene ambiguous. V lost 9 bases and J 5 bases, leaving 19 bases between the germline ends. The CDR3 has 14 amino acids. Germline V lookup: CDR1 LNHDA, CDR2 SQIVND (reference sequence). In DNA form, the CDR3 reads TGTGCCAGCCGACCCTTGGACCTGGTTACTGAAGCTTTCTTT. Protein: CASRPLDLVTEAFF.

This chain joins TRBV29-1 and TRBJ2-5; D unresolved. The ends were cut back, 3 bases at V and 0 bases at J, with 2 bases in the middle. Germline V gene lookup returns CDR1 SQVTM and CDR2 ANQGSEA. The CDR3 is 11 amino acids. The CDR3: CSVDYQETQYF. The CDR3 nucleotides read TGCAGCGTTGATTACCAAGAGACCCAGTACTTC.

This clone was recorded a few times. The genes are TRBV5-1 and TRBJ2-7; D perhaps matches TRBD1 (6 bases). V lost 0 bases and J lost 9, with 19 bases in between. Germline V gene sequence: CDR1 SGHRS, CDR2 YFSETQ. This CDR3 is built from 15 residues. CDR3: CASSLEGQRSRPQYF. The CDR3 nucleotides read TGCGCCAGCAGCTTGGAGGGACAAAGATCCCGTCCGCAGTACTTC.

This clone appeared a single time. The chain carries TRBV13 and TRBJ2-7; no definite D call. Germline lookup yields CDR1 PRHDT and CDR2 FYEKMQ (reference sequence). V was cut by 0 bases and J by 3 bases, with 6 bases left in between. The CDR3 is 13 amino acids. CDR3 DNA: TGTGCCAGCAGCTTAGGTTTAGGCTACGAGCAGTACTTC. This translates into CASSLGLGYEQYF.

The rearrangement links TRBV19 to TRBJ2-5; D may be TRBD1 (5 bases). V was trimmed by 5 bases and J by 5 bases, leaving 6 bases between them. The CDR3 sequence is 11 residues long. Germline CDR1 and CDR2: LNHDA and SQIVND (reference sequence). The CDR3 nucleotides are TGTGCCAGTAGTCCAGGGGAGACCCAGTACTTC. Protein product: CASSPGETQYF. The whole variable domain, remainder taken from reference TRBV19 and TRBJ2-5, is DGGITQSPKYLFRKEGQNVTLSCEQNLNHDAMYWYRQDPGQGLRLIYYSQIVNDFQKGDIAEGYSVSREKKESFPLTVTSAQKNPTAFYLCASSPGETQYFGPGTRLLVL.